Below, 10 T cell receptor beta chains from the same sample are listed, as sequenced in a study. Adaptor-ligated barcode primers were used to amplify TRBV12-4/TRBJ1-2 clonotypes. TCRdb reprocessed the multiplex PCR reads with MiXCR, giving one entry per CDR3 protein. The table records over 550 distinct CDR3 sequences, around 27% of them present only once. Material: tumor-infiltrating naive CD4+ T cells sorted from the breast tumor. Subset defined: naive CD4+ T cells, CD4+CD45RA+CD25-. All receptors derive from a female donor with breast cancer.

Turning to this clonotype: It may be a read error: a sequence one base away is much more abundant. The chain links TRBV12-3 or TRBV12-4 to TRBJ1-2; D remains ambiguous. CDR3 length: 12 residues. V was pared by 6 bases and J by 2 bases, with 7 bases between. The CDR3 coding sequence is TGTGCCAGCAGGTTACGAAACTATGGCTACACCTTC. Protein product: CASRLRNYGYTF.

In this sample, this clonotype is large (0.1 to 1%). The chain recombines TRBV12-3 or TRBV12-4 with TRBJ1-2; D unresolved. This CDR3 is built from 12 residues. Trimming left V 4 bases short and J 5 bases short, with 8 bases between. The CDR3 bases are TGTGCCAGCAGTTCGACCAAATATGGCTACACCTTC. Encoded protein: CASSSTKYGYTF.

By share of the sample, this clonotype is large (0.1 to 1%). This sequence joins TRBV12-3 or TRBV12-4 and TRBJ1-2; 8 bases match TRBD1. V lost 5 bases to trimming and J lost 1 base; unmatched junction nucleotides: 12. The CDR3 totals 17 residues. Here the CDR3 DNA reads TGTGCCAGCAGTCCCGGACAGGGTCGGTCCGGTAACTATGGCTACACCTTC. This gives the protein CASSPGQGRSGNYGYTF.

This clonotype rates as medium-sized. The chain's CDR3 is CASSRIRDRGRSNYGYTF. Written as DNA, the CDR3 is TGTGCCAGCAGCCGTATTAGGGACAGGGGTAGATCTAACTATGGCTACACCTTC. The chain carries TRBV12-3 or TRBV12-4 and TRBJ1-2, with 10 bases lining up with TRBD1. Trimming removed 6 bases from V and 0 bases from J; junction bases left unmatched: 13. CDR3 size: 18 residues.

As regards this clonotype: The CDR3 carries no conserved terminal phenylalanine or tryptophan, so it likely arises from a read error. The V call is TRBV12-3 or TRBV12-4, the J call TRBJ1-2; unclear D gene. V was pared by 11 bases and J by 2 bases, with 12 bases between. The CDR3 is 12 residues long. Here the CDR3 DNA reads TGTGCCTGCACGCGGCAGAACTATGGCTACACCCTC. It specifies CACTRQNYGYTL.

Note on this clonotype: Given a much more abundant clone one base away, this may be a read error. This sequence joins TRBV12-3 or TRBV12-4 and TRBJ1-2, with 10 bases that match TRBD1. CDR3 length equals 17 residues. The trim removed 1 base at V and 4 bases at J, leaving 9 bases unmatched. CDR3 protein: CASSLGASGQGCYGYTF. The CDR3 bases are TGTGCCAGCAGTTTAGGCGCCTCGGGACAGGGGTGCTATGGCTACACCTTC.

This clonotype is large in the sample. The gene calls are TRBV12-3 or TRBV12-4 and TRBJ1-2; D remains ambiguous. This CDR3 is 14 amino acids long. The V end lost 2 bases, the J end lost 1 base, and 8 bases lay between the germline ends. The CDR3 loop reads CASSLNSHNYGYTF. CDR3 coding DNA: TGTGCCAGCAGTTTAAACAGTCATAACTATGGCTACACCTTC.

A note on this clonotype: A single base separates this from a much larger clone, so it may be a read error. The chain carries TRBV12-3 or TRBV12-4 and TRBJ1-2; no definite D call. The CDR3 runs to 13 residues. Deletions cut 3 bases from V and 3 bases from J, with 8 bases between. The CDR3 sequence: CASSFRVDYGYTF. For the CDR3, the DNA is TGTGCCAGCAGTTTTAGGGTTGACTATGGCTACACCTTC.

This clonotype was recorded once. One base away lies a much larger clone, so this may be a sequencing read error. V usage is TRBV12-3 or TRBV12-4 and J usage is TRBJ1-2; D call uncertain. CDR3 size: 15 residues. The CDR3 region has the DNA TGTGCCCGCAGTTTAGTTCGGCAAAGTATAAGCGGCTACACCTTC. It encodes CARSLVRQSISGYTF.

This clonotype came up many times. Here the CDR3 DNA reads TGTGCCAGCAGTTTAGGGACCCTCTATGGCTACACCTTC. It translates to CASSLGTLYGYTF. The chain links TRBV12-3 or TRBV12-4 to TRBJ1-2; no clear D gene. Trimming shortened V by 1 base and J by 4 bases, and 7 bases separated the two germline ends. CDR3 size: 13 residues.